This passage covers 17 T cell receptor beta chains from one sample sequenced in a study of CD8 T cells in ankylosing spondylitis. The study's findings and limits: A motif in TCR beta, a set of under ten highly homologous variants, appeared characteristic of ankylosing spondylitis blood.

Using its own MiXCR run on the 5' RACE reads, TCRdb lists one record per CDR3 protein. The table includes hundreds of thousands of distinct CDR3 sequences, roughly a sixth detected once. Their antigens are not known. The sequenced sample consisted of blood, either unsorted or a sorted T cell fraction (not recorded which). These receptors came from a male donor with ankylosing spondylitis.

This clonotype was seen more than once but under ten times. V is TRBV20-1 and J is TRBJ2-1, with 7 bases aligning to TRBD2. The V gene's germline CDR1 is DFQATT and CDR2 SNEGSKA (reference sequence). V lost 6 bases and J lost 10; bases outside the gene matches: 6. The CDR3 runs 11 residues. CDR3 nucleotides: TGCAGTGCACACACTAGCGTCGAGCAGTTCTTC. Its protein is CSAHTSVEQFF.

The CDR3 sequence is CASSSGRAPGELFF. The CDR3 DNA reads as TGTGCCAGTAGTAGCGGGAGGGCCCCCGGGGAGCTGTTTTTT. This chain connects TRBV19 to TRBJ2-2; TRBD2 aligns across 9 bases. V lost 4 bases to trimming and J lost 6 bases; unmatched junction nucleotides: 3. Germline CDR1 reads LNHDA; CDR2 reads SQIVND (reference sequence). This CDR3 is built from 14 residues.

This clonotype was counted only a few times. V and J are TRBV15 and TRBJ2-1, with 8 bases identical to TRBD2. CDR3 length: 15 amino acids. V trimming: 3 bases; J trimming: 2 bases; junction bases outside the gene matches: 3. Germline CDR1 reads LNHNV; CDR2 reads YYDKDF (reference sequence). Here the CDR3 DNA reads TGTGCCACCAGCAGGTTGCGGGGGGCCTACAATGAGCAGTTCTTC. This encodes CATSRLRGAYNEQFF.

The table lists this clonotype with many counts. The chain couples TRBV4-2 to TRBJ2-3, with 9 bases identical to TRBD2. The J segment lost 2 bases and the V segment lost 1 base, leaving 10 bases of the junction unmatched. Germline V gene sequence: CDR1 LGHNA, CDR2 YNFKEQ. This CDR3 has 18 residues. CDR3 residues: CASSQGPLTSGITDTQYF. In DNA form, the CDR3 reads TGTGCCAGCAGCCAAGGGCCCCTGACTAGCGGTATCACAGATACGCAGTATTTT.

The chain recombines TRBV28 with TRBJ2-7, with 8 bases identical to TRBD2. Germline CDR1 reads MDHEN; CDR2 reads SYDVKM. Trimming took 5 bases from V and 3 from J; bases not matched to a gene: 9. The CDR3 runs 15 residues. For the CDR3, the DNA is TGTGCCAGCAGTACACCGGGACTAGGAAGCTACGAGCAGTACTTC. Its protein is CASSTPGLGSYEQYF.

J is TRBJ2-1 and V is TRBV6-5, with 8 bases that match TRBD2. V trimming: 2 bases; J trimming: 8 bases; junction bases outside the gene matches: 14. Looked up from germline, CDR1 is MNHEY and CDR2 is SVGAGI. The CDR3 is 17 residues long. The CDR3 is CASSYPPSTGGGDEQFF. DNA of the CDR3: TGTGCCAGCAGTTACCCCCCCTCTACGGGAGGGGGGGATGAGCAGTTCTTC.

V usage is TRBV5-1 and J usage is TRBJ2-3, with 13 bases aligning to TRBD2. Germline CDR1 and CDR2: SGHRS and YFSETQ. The length of the CDR3 is 16 residues. V gave up 4 bases and J gave up 2 bases; unmatched junction bases: 4. This CDR3 reads CASSLTSGGTTDTQYF. The CDR3 nucleotides read TGCGCCAGCAGCCTGACTAGCGGGGGGACCACAGATACGCAGTATTTT.

The chain employs TRBV5-4 and TRBJ1-2, with D perhaps TRBD1 (6 bases). V lost 0 bases and J 2 bases, leaving 8 bases between the germline ends. Germline V gives CDR1 SGHNT, CDR2 YYREEE (reference sequence). CDR3 length equals 14 residues. This chain's CDR3 is CASSLVQGNYGYTF. The CDR3 region has the DNA TGTGCCAGCAGCTTGGTACAGGGCAACTATGGCTACACCTTC. Using reference TRBV5-4 and TRBJ1-2 for the parts outside the CDR3, the full variable domain is ETGVTQSPTHLIKTRGQQVTLRCSSQSGHNTVSWYQQALGQGPQFIFQYYREEENGRGNFPPRFSGLQFPNYSSELNVNALELDDSALYLCASSLVQGNYGYTFGSGTRLTVV.

The chain employs TRBV12-3 or TRBV12-4 and TRBJ1-5; D gene ambiguous. This CDR3 comprises 15 residues. Deletions cut 3 bases from V and 4 bases from J, with 13 bases between. The CDR3 nucleotides are TGTGCCAGCAGTTTGAGGGAAAGTCCGAATCAGCCCCAGCATTTT. As protein: CASSLRESPNQPQHF.

This clonotype was picked up a small number of times. This sequence joins TRBV5-1 and TRBJ2-7; D is uncertain. V was trimmed by 2 bases and J by 3 bases, leaving 21 bases between them. The length of the CDR3 is 17 residues. Germline V gives CDR1 SGHRS, CDR2 YFSETQ. The CDR3 sequence: CASSFLVSGPIDYEQYF. CDR3 coding DNA: TGCGCCAGCAGCTTTTTGGTTTCGGGTCCTATCGACTACGAGCAGTACTTC.

The chain recombines TRBV28 with TRBJ1-3, with a possible D match to TRBD1 (5 bases). Germline-derived CDR1 and CDR2 are MDHEN and SYDVKM. The CDR3 length is 15 residues. The V and J ends lost 5 bases and 1 base respectively, with 12 bases between them. DNA for the CDR3: TGTGCCAGCAGTACCGTGGGACTATCTGGAAACACCATATATTTT. As protein: CASSTVGLSGNTIYF. The entire variable domain, with the rest obtained from reference TRBV28 and TRBJ1-3, is as follows: DVKVTQSSRYLVKRTGEKVFLECVQDMDHENMFWYRQDPGLGLRLIYFSYDVKMKEKGDIPEGYSVSREKKERFSLILESASTNQTSMYLCASSTVGLSGNTIYFGEGSWLTVV.

This clonotype showed up just a few times. The chain carries TRBV6-5 and TRBJ2-5, with D possibly TRBD2 on 6 matching bases. Between the trimmed V and J ends, which lost 2 bases and 2 bases, there was a span of 9 bases. Germline V CDR1 and CDR2: MNHEY, SVGAGI. The length of the CDR3 is 14 residues. CDR3 DNA sequence: TGTGCCAGCAGTTACGTCGCGGGGCAAGAGACCCAGTACTTC. Encoded protein: CASSYVAGQETQYF.

CDR3 residues: CASRRGRSSSYEQYF. CDR3 coding DNA: TGTGCCAGCAGACGCGGGAGGTCCAGCTCCTACGAGCAGTACTTC. V is TRBV6-4 and J is TRBJ2-7; TRBD2 aligns across 8 bases. This CDR3 comprises 15 residues. The V gene's germline CDR1 is MRHNA and CDR2 SNTAGT. V dropped 6 bases and J dropped 0; count of bases not matched to a gene: 7.

This clonotype appeared a few times. The gene calls are TRBV4-1 and TRBJ2-3, with 14 bases that match TRBD2. The CDR3 sequence is 18 residues long. The germline CDR1 and CDR2 sequences are MGHRA and YSYEKL. With V trimmed by 1 base and J by 1 base, 4 bases remained unmatched. CDR3 in DNA: TGCGCCAGCAGCCAAGCCGGGACTAGCGGGAGAGGCACAGATACGCAGTATTTT. Residues: CASSQAGTSGRGTDTQYF.

The chain has TRBV5-1 and TRBJ1-3; the D gene is possibly TRBD1 (5 bases). CDR1 and CDR2 from the germline V gene are SGHRS and YFSETQ. V lost 7 bases and J lost 4, with 9 bases in between. The CDR3 contains 12 residues. CDR3 region: CASGGRGNTIYF. CDR3 coding DNA: TGCGCCAGCGGGGGACGAGGAAACACCATATATTTT.

This clonotype occurred a few times. The genes are TRBV20-1 and TRBJ2-7, with 10 positions matching TRBD2. V gave up 2 bases and J gave up 5 bases; unmatched junction bases: 6. The CDR3 has 14 amino acids. Per germline, CDR1 DFQATT and CDR2 SNEGSKA (reference sequence). The DNA of the CDR3 is TGCAGTGCTAGATCTTTAGCGGGGGGCAACGAGCAGTACTTC. Translated, it gives CSARSLAGGNEQYF.

This clonotype occurred a few times. V and J are TRBV7-9 and TRBJ1-6; 8 bases are a match to TRBD1. CDR1 SEHNR and CDR2 FQNEAQ come from the germline V gene (reference sequence). The CDR3 extends over 15 amino acids. The V and J ends lost 3 bases and 7 bases, in that order; junction bases with no gene match: 5. The CDR3 loop is CASSFSGTGNSPLHF. CDR3 sequence (DNA): TGTGCCAGCAGCTTCTCCGGGACAGGAAATTCACCCCTCCACTTT.